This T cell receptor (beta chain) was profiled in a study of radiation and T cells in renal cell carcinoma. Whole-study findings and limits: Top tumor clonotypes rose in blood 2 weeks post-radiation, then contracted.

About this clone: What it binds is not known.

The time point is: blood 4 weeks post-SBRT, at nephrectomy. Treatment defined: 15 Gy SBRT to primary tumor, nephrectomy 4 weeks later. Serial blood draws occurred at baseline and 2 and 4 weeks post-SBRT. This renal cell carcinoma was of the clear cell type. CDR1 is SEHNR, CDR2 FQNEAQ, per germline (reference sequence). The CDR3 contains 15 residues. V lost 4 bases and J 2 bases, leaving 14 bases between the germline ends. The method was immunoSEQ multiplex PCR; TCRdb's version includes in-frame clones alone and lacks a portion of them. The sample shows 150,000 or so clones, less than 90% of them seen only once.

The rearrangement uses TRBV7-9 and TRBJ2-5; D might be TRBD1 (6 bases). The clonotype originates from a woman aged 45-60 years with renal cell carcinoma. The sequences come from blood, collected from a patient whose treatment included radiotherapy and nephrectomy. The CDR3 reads CASSSLQGPQETQYF. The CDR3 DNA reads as TGTGCCAGCAGCTCCTTACAGGGCCCACAAGAGACCCAGTACTTC.